The 19 T cell receptor beta chains below all came from one sample that was sequenced in a study of T-cell memory formation after mild COVID-19. TCRdb redid the calling of the 5' RACE reads with MiXCR, one entry per CDR3 protein. The sample contains 180,000 or so distinct CDR3 sequences, under 20% of which appear only once. Sequencing was performed on PBMCs or a T cell subset sorted from them (not recorded which). The source of these receptors is an adult woman who had mild COVID-19 (a few samples of this study predate the infection). Cell type and time point are not known.

This clonotype showed up just a few times. CDR3 bases: TGTGCCAGCAGCCTAAGGGGGACTTTTAATGAGCAGTTCTTC. Protein: CASSLRGTFNEQFF. The V gene is TRBV5-6, the J gene TRBJ2-1, with D tentatively TRBD1 or TRBD2 (6 bases each). Germline CDR1 SGHDT, CDR2 YYEEEE. V lost 4 bases and J 7 bases, leaving 15 bases between the germline ends. CDR3 length: 14 residues.

This clonotype turned up a few times. The V call is TRBV5-1, the J call TRBJ2-7; D call uncertain. The CDR3 sequence is 14 residues long. Between the trimmed V and J ends, which lost 1 base and 3 bases, there was a span of 11 bases. Per the germline V gene, CDR1 is SGHRS and CDR2 is YFSETQ. CDR3 nucleotide sequence: TGCGCCAGCAGCTTGATGGCGGATAGCTACGAGCAGTACTTC. It codes for CASSLMADSYEQYF.

This clonotype has only a few counts. Written as DNA, the CDR3 is TGTGCCAGCTCACCGAGGGGTGCCTACAATGAGCAGTTCTTC. The encoded protein is CASSPRGAYNEQFF. The V call is TRBV18, the J call TRBJ2-1; D possibly matches TRBD1 or TRBD2 (5 bases each). CDR1 KGHSH and CDR2 LQKENI come from the germline V gene. The CDR3 loop spans 14 amino acids. Trimming pared 3 bases from V and 2 bases from J, leaving 8 bases between.

This chain uses TRBV2 with TRBJ1-2; D gene uncertain. V lost 5 bases to trimming and J lost 7 bases, with 14 bases between them. In germline, CDR1 is SNHLY, CDR2 FYNNEI. The CDR3 is 13 amino acids. The CDR3 protein is CASSFRVSSGYTF. In DNA, the CDR3 is TGTGCCAGCAGTTTCCGGGTATCTAGTGGCTACACCTTC.

This rearrangement joins TRBV21-1 to TRBJ1-2; the listed D gene, TRBD1, was not tested against the DNA. TRBV21-1 is labeled a pseudogene. The CDR3 has 15 amino acids. As DNA, the CDR3 is TGTGCCAGCAGCTTAAACAGGAGAGGTTTACATGGCTACACCTTC. It codes for CASSLNRRGLHGYTF.

The count of this clonotype is one. This chain uses TRBV9 with TRBJ2-7; 12 bases are shared with TRBD2. Per germline, CDR1 SGDLS and CDR2 YYNGEE. The ends lost 0 bases at V and 2 bases at J; junction bases unmatched: 3. The length of the CDR3 is 16 residues. The CDR3 sequence is CASSVDASGRAYEQYF. The CDR3 DNA follows: TGTGCCAGCAGCGTAGATGCTAGCGGGAGGGCCTACGAGCAGTACTTC.

V is TRBV9 and J is TRBJ1-3, with D maybe TRBD1 (5 bases). Trimming removed 3 bases from V and 0 bases from J, with 10 bases in between. CDR1 and CDR2 (germline): SGDLS, YYNGEE. This CDR3 has 15 amino acids. Here the CDR3 DNA reads TGTGCCAGCAGCGAGGGGACCGTCTCTGGAAACACCATATATTTT. It codes for CASSEGTVSGNTIYF.

The chain uses TRBV18 and TRBJ2-7; the match to TRBD2 covers 14 bases. The length of the CDR3 is 16 residues. The germline V gene has CDR1 KGHSH and CDR2 LQKENI. J gave up 6 bases and V 1 base, and 5 bases lay outside the gene matches. The CDR3 sequence is CASSPQGLAGGTEQYF. The CDR3 bases are TGTGCCAGCTCACCACAAGGACTAGCGGGAGGTACCGAGCAGTACTTC.

J is TRBJ1-3 and V is TRBV20-1; 12 bases align to TRBD1. CDR3 length: 18 amino acids. The V and J ends lost 1 base and 4 bases, in that order; junction bases with no gene match: 11. Germline CDR1 is DFQATT and CDR2 is SNEGSKA (reference sequence). As DNA, the CDR3 is TGCAGTGCTAGAGTTTGGCCGGGACAGGGGGCGGACGGAAACACCATATATTTT. Translating it yields CSARVWPGQGADGNTIYF.

J is TRBJ2-1 and V is TRBV5-1; TRBD2 matches at 14 bases. V gave up 4 bases and J gave up 2 bases; unmatched junction bases: 2. Germline V gene sequence: CDR1 SGHRS, CDR2 YFSETQ. CDR3 size: 16 residues. CDR3 nucleotides: TGCGCCAGCAGCCAGGGACTAGCGGGGGCCTACAATGAGCAGTTCTTC. It yields the protein CASSQGLAGAYNEQFF.

The genes are TRBV7-8 and TRBJ2-3; 10 nucleotides match TRBD2. Germline V gene data show CDR1 as SGHVS and CDR2 as FQNEAQ. CDR3 length: 18 amino acids. The V segment lost 5 bases and the J segment 0 bases; nucleotides outside the gene matches: 11. CDR3 sequence: CASSPRTSGITSTDTQYF. In nucleotides, the CDR3 is TGTGCCAGCAGCCCCAGGACTAGCGGAATCACTAGCACAGATACGCAGTATTTT.

This clonotype came up a few times. The chain has TRBV7-2 and TRBJ2-5; possible D gene TRBD2, 6 bases. CDR1 is SGHTA, CDR2 FQGNSA, per germline. This CDR3 is 18 amino acids long. The V and J ends lost 3 bases and 2 bases respectively, with 22 bases between them. The CDR3 DNA reads as TGTGCCAGCAGCTTCAAAGGCGTGGAGGCTAGCGTACAAGAGACCCAGTACTTC. Amino acid sequence: CASSFKGVEASVQETQYF.

This clonotype was seen more than once but under ten times. The CDR3 DNA reads TGTGCCAGCTCACACGACAGGGGGAGAGGGGACAATGAGCAGTTCTTC. Its translation is CASSHDRGRGDNEQFF. The rearrangement joins TRBV18 to TRBJ2-1; 9 bases align to TRBD1. Germline CDR1 reads KGHSH; CDR2 reads LQKENI. The junction had 9 bases not matched to a gene; V was cut back by 4 bases and J by 5 bases. The length of the CDR3 is 16 residues.

Only a few counts were recorded for this clonotype. The V and J genes are TRBV27 and TRBJ1-1; 7 bases line up with TRBD1. The CDR3 extends over 12 amino acids. Unmatched junction bases numbered 2, after V lost 1 base and J lost 9 bases. The germline V gene encodes CDR1 MNHEY and CDR2 SMNVEV (reference sequence). The CDR3 loop is CASSLLQGKAFF. CDR3 DNA: TGTGCCAGCAGTTTATTACAGGGGAAAGCTTTCTTT.

This clonotype has only a few counts. The J gene is TRBJ2-7, the V gene TRBV7-9; the match to TRBD2 covers 11 bases. Germline-derived CDR1 and CDR2 are SEHNR and FQNEAQ (reference sequence). J was trimmed by 2 bases and V by 6 bases; bases with no gene match: 3. This CDR3 is 14 amino acids long. The CDR3 DNA follows: TGTGCCAGCAGGACTAGCGGGGATACCTACGAGCAGTACTTC. Translating it yields CASRTSGDTYEQYF.

This clonotype has a handful of counts. The chain carries TRBV29-1 and TRBJ2-1; D is ambiguous. The V and J ends lost 4 bases and 0 bases respectively, with 7 bases between them. CDR3 length equals 13 residues. Germline loops: CDR1 SQVTM, CDR2 ANQGSEA. The CDR3 DNA reads as TGCAGCGTTGTCCCGTCCTCCTACAATGAGCAGTTCTTC. Protein product: CSVVPSSYNEQFF.

V is TRBV11-3 and J is TRBJ2-2, with TRBD2 matching 7 bases. V lost 0 bases, J lost 0 bases, and 1 base stayed unmatched. The CDR3 sequence is 16 residues long. Germline loops: CDR1 SGHNT, CDR2 YENEEA. The CDR3 DNA reads as TGTGCCAGCAGCTTAGACGGGAGGACGAACACCGGGGAGCTGTTTTTT. Its translation is CASSLDGRTNTGELFF.

This clonotype appeared a few times. The DNA for the CDR3 is TGTGCCTGGCTCACCCGGGGGGCGCCTAACTATGGCTACACCTTC. Translation gives CAWLTRGAPNYGYTF. The chain joins TRBV30 to TRBJ1-2; the D gene is possibly TRBD1 (6 bases). The CDR3 sequence is 15 residues long. Germline V gene data show CDR1 as GTSNPN and CDR2 as SVGIG (reference sequence). The V end lost 5 bases, the J end lost 0 bases, and 16 bases lay between the germline ends.

This clonotype has at least ten counts. The CDR3 bases are TGTGCCAGCAGGAGGGACAGTCAAGAGACCCAGTACTTC. It codes for CASRRDSQETQYF. V usage is TRBV12-3 or TRBV12-4 and J usage is TRBJ2-5, with TRBD1 matching over 7 bases. There are 13 residues in the CDR3. V was pared by 6 bases and J by 2 bases, with 3 bases of the junction left unmatched.